The clone carrying this T cell receptor beta chain was detected only a few times. Its specificity is unknown. The PCR was carried out with 60 Vbeta primers and 13 Jbeta primers. Here immunoSEQ multiplex PCR was the method, and the copy in TCRdb shows in-frame clones only, minus some. The sample gives some 79,000 clones, 78% of which show up once; 5.5% is in the top ten. Trimming removed 5 bases from V and 8 bases from J; junction bases left unmatched: 11. This CDR3 comprises 13 residues. Germline-derived CDR1 and CDR2 are SQVTM and ANQGSEA. These data originate in a study of cytomegalovirus exposure and HLA in healthy donors. Findings of the study overall: Among TCR beta chains, those listed as cytomegalovirus-associated numbered some 170.

J is TRBJ1-1 and V is TRBV29-1; TRBD1 agrees at 7 bases. Sequencing was carried out using PBMCs. The sequence derives from a male donor in good health and CMV-seropositive. The CDR3 DNA follows: TGCAGCGTTAGCCGGGACAGCGCCCAGGAAGCTTTCTTT. It codes for CSVSRDSAQEAFF.